The following is a T cell receptor beta chain sequence with its context. Its antigen remains unknown. Recipients received nonmyeloablative bone marrow transplants from related graft donors, with transient mixed chimerism. Thawed PBMCs were FACS-sorted into unstimulated CD4+CD25+CD127- regulatory T cells, CD4+CD25- non-regulatory cells, CD4 and CD8 cells. Profiled with immunoSEQ multiplex PCR; TCRdb holds only in-frame clones, not every one. The data hold about 81,000 clones, with about 91% observed a single time. The data originate from a study of Tregs in tolerant kidney transplant recipients. The study, taken as a whole, reports: Antigen-driven expansion was suggested because donor-specific Tregs expanded more than all Tregs in tolerant patients.

This CDR3 has 17 residues. CDR1 and CDR2 from the germline V gene are SGDLS and YYNGEE. V shed 3 bases and J 2 bases; nucleotides not matched to a gene: 13. This receptor was identified in a human patient who received a combined kidney and bone marrow transplant. Some T cells may be transferred from the graft donor. Here the sequenced sample was CD4+ T cells from blood (PBMCs), taken 24 months after the transplant. The chain is built from TRBV9 and TRBJ2-5, with 7 bases identical to TRBD2. Here the CDR3 reads CASSGAAGKGLQETQYF. In nucleotides, the CDR3 is TGTGCCAGCAGCGGGGCTGCGGGCAAGGGACTACAAGAGACCCAGTACTTC.